Below are 20 T cell receptor beta chains sequenced from a single sample in a study of blood T cells in healthy people across ages. Together with a sample-barcoded 5' primer, a J-beta primer mix was included in a second PCR lasting about 6 to 12 cycles. Using its own MiXCR run on the 5' RACE reads, TCRdb lists one record per CDR3 protein. Of roughly 1,500,000 distinct CDR3 sequences in the sample, about 35% were seen once. The sample was blood. These receptors were collected from a woman aged 25-40 years in good health.

This chain joins TRBV2 and TRBJ2-7; 9 nucleotides align to TRBD1. With 6 bases clipped from V and 6 bases from J, the junction kept 0 bases outside the gene matches. The CDR3 spans 11 residues. The germline V gene has CDR1 SNHLY and CDR2 FYNNEI. The CDR3 sequence: CASRDRGEQYF. The CDR3 nucleotides read TGTGCCAGCAGGGACAGGGGCGAGCAGTACTTC. The whole variable domain, filled in from reference TRBV2 and TRBJ2-7, reads EPEVTQTPSHQVTQMGQEVILRCVPISNHLYFYWYRQILGQKVEFLVSFYNNEISEKSEIFDDQFSVERPDGSNFTLKIRSTKLEDSAMYFCASRDRGEQYFGPGTRLTVT.

The chain recombines TRBV3-1 with TRBJ2-1, with a possible D match to TRBD1 (6 bases). The germline V gene encodes CDR1 LGHDT and CDR2 YNNKEL (reference sequence). The CDR3 consists of 17 residues. The V end was cut by 4 bases, the J end by 4 bases, with 20 bases between. CDR3 protein: CASSPRGGELKYNEQFF. The CDR3 nucleotides are TGTGCCAGCAGCCCCCGAGGGGGAGAATTAAAATACAATGAGCAGTTCTTC.

The chain joins TRBV7-9 to TRBJ2-5; D gene unclear. CDR1 is SEHNR and CDR2 is FQNEAQ in the germline V gene (reference sequence). Trimming removed 5 bases at V and 3 bases at J, with 13 bases between. The CDR3 totals 14 residues. CDR3 loop: CASSPSRYEETQYF. CDR3 coding DNA: TGTGCCAGCAGCCCCTCCCGGTACGAAGAGACCCAGTACTTC.

The chain carries TRBV29-1 and TRBJ2-1; tentative D call: TRBD2 (5 bases). This CDR3 contains 16 residues. Germline loops: CDR1 SQVTM, CDR2 ANQGSEA. V dropped 5 bases and J dropped 2 bases, with 19 bases sitting between them. In nucleotides, the CDR3 is TGCAGCGTTTCCGGACTTCGACCCTTCACCTACAATGAGCAGTTCTTC. Amino acid sequence: CSVSGLRPFTYNEQFF.

This chain connects TRBV28 to TRBJ1-1; TRBD1 is a possible D gene (5 bases). V was cut by 4 bases and J by 0 bases, with 15 bases left in between. The CDR3 runs 16 residues. Germline V gives CDR1 MDHEN, CDR2 SYDVKM. CDR3 region: CASSSPGAVLNTEAFF. The CDR3 bases are TGTGCCAGCAGTTCCCCTGGGGCAGTACTGAACACTGAAGCTTTCTTT. The full variable domain, in which reference TRBV28 and TRBJ1-1 provide the parts outside the CDR3, is DVKVTQSSRYLVKRTGEKVFLECVQDMDHENMFWYRQDPGLGLRLIYFSYDVKMKEKGDIPEGYSVSREKKERFSLILESASTNQTSMYLCASSSPGAVLNTEAFFGQGTRLTVV.

The sample holds a few counts of this clonotype. This sequence joins TRBV5-1 and TRBJ1-6, with D hard to call. Looked up from germline, CDR1 is SGHRS and CDR2 is YFSETQ. V lost 0 bases and J lost 9, with 7 bases in between. CDR3 length: 13 residues. The DNA for the CDR3 is TGCGCCAGCAGCTTGGTGGGAGGTTCACCCCTCCACTTT. Translation: CASSLVGGSPLHF.

This clonotype was counted between two and nine times. The J gene is TRBJ2-1, the V gene TRBV2; D might be TRBD1 (6 bases). Germline CDR1 is SNHLY and CDR2 is FYNNEI. The ends were cut back, 6 bases at V and 10 bases at J, with 19 bases in the middle. The CDR3 consists of 14 residues. The CDR3 DNA is TGTGCCAGCAGAGAAACCTCCAGCCAGGGGGAGCAGTTCTTC. Translation gives CASRETSSQGEQFF.

This clonotype was picked up a small number of times. The gene calls are TRBV20-1 and TRBJ2-3; D may correspond to TRBD1 or TRBD2 (6 bases each). Germline CDR1 is DFQATT and CDR2 is SNEGSKA (reference sequence). V lost 6 bases and J 3 bases, leaving 19 bases between the germline ends. CDR3 length: 15 amino acids. The CDR3 protein is CSAGGGPGATDTQYF. The CDR3, as DNA: TGCAGTGCCGGAGGGGGACCCGGGGCGACAGATACGCAGTATTTT.

In its sample, this clonotype was seen many times. The rearrangement links TRBV20-1 to TRBJ2-7, with TRBD1 identical over 7 bases. The CDR3 runs to 14 residues. J lost 4 bases, V lost 3 bases, and 9 bases had no gene match. Germline CDR1 reads DFQATT; CDR2 reads SNEGSKA (reference sequence). In DNA, the CDR3 is TGCAGTGCTAGGTCCGGGACAGCCGATTACGAGCAGTACTTC. Translated: CSARSGTADYEQYF.

This clonotype was observed a handful of times. The chain has TRBV5-1 and TRBJ1-5; D may be TRBD1 (5 bases). The CDR3 extends over 14 amino acids. Trimming removed 4 bases at V and 7 bases at J, with 15 bases between. Germline V gene lookup returns CDR1 SGHRS and CDR2 YFSETQ. The CDR3 protein is CASSPGGVGQPQHF. DNA for the CDR3: TGCGCCAGCAGCCCGGGGGGGGTAGGACAGCCCCAGCATTTT.

This clonotype was detected only once. The chain recombines TRBV7-9 with TRBJ2-5; no clear D gene. The V and J ends lost 5 bases and 11 bases respectively, with 24 bases between them. This CDR3 has 15 residues. Germline V gives CDR1 SEHNR, CDR2 FQNEAQ (reference sequence). CDR3 region: CASSPIETVSDEQYF. CDR3 bases: TGTGCCAGCAGCCCGATTGAAACCGTAAGCGATGAGCAGTACTTC. Full variable domain (missing parts from reference TRBV7-9 and TRBJ2-5): DTGVSQNPRHKITKRGQNVTFRCDPISEHNRLYWYRQTLGQGPEFLTYFQNEAQLEKSRLLSDRFSAERPKGSFSTLEIQRTEQGDSAMYLCASSPIETVSDEQYFGPGTRLLVL.

The sample holds many counts of this clonotype. The chain uses TRBV29-1 and TRBJ2-1; possibly TRBD1 for D (6 bases). This CDR3 has 11 amino acids. Trimming left V 5 bases short and J 10 bases short, with 12 bases between. Germline CDR1 is SQVTM and CDR2 is ANQGSEA. CDR3 bases: TGCAGCGTTACCGGGACACGGGAGCAGTTCTTC. It is translated as CSVTGTREQFF.

This chain connects TRBV5-4 to TRBJ1-6; D unclear. This CDR3 has 15 amino acids. Germline V gene sequence: CDR1 SGHNT, CDR2 YYREEE (reference sequence). V was pared by 4 bases and J by 7 bases, with 15 bases between. The CDR3 reads CASSPSSGLNSPLHF. Here the CDR3 DNA reads TGTGCCAGCAGCCCCTCCTCCGGACTCAATTCACCCCTCCACTTT. Using reference TRBV5-4 and TRBJ1-6 for the parts outside the CDR3, the full variable domain is ETGVTQSPTHLIKTRGQQVTLRCSSQSGHNTVSWYQQALGQGPQFIFQYYREEENGRGNFPPRFSGLQFPNYSSELNVNALELDDSALYLCASSPSSGLNSPLHFGNGTRLTVT.

This chain joins TRBV20-1 and TRBJ2-1; D tentatively reads TRBD1 or TRBD2 (6 bases each). This CDR3 comprises 16 residues. The germline V gene has CDR1 DFQATT and CDR2 SNEGSKA (reference sequence). The V end lost 6 bases, the J end lost 6 bases, and 24 bases lay between the germline ends. The CDR3 nucleotides read TGCAGTGCCAGTAGGGTCGAGGGGGGCCCCTCCAATGAGCAGTTCTTC. Encoded protein: CSASRVEGGPSNEQFF.

Details on this clonotype: Its ends do not fully match the called genes, so a read error is possible. The J gene is TRBJ2-1, the V gene TRBV20-1, with 10 bases fitting TRBD1. Germline loops: CDR1 DFQATT, CDR2 SNEGSKA (reference sequence). This CDR3 region has 14 residues. CDR3 nucleotides: TGCAGTGCTAGCTGGGACAGGGGTTACAGTGAGCAGTTCTTC. The encoded protein is CSASWDRGYSEQFF.

The chain is built from TRBV7-2 and TRBJ1-2; D is ambiguous. This CDR3 spans 14 amino acids. Looked up from germline, CDR1 is SGHTA and CDR2 is FQGNSA. The V end lost 7 bases, the J end lost 8 bases, and 20 bases lay between the germline ends. The CDR3 protein is CASTPMKGLQGYTF. The CDR3 nucleotides read TGTGCCAGCACCCCAATGAAAGGGCTGCAGGGCTACACCTTC.

This clonotype was recorded a few times. A much larger clone differs from this one at a single base, so this may be a read error. The chain recombines TRBV7-2 with TRBJ2-1, with 8 bases aligning to TRBD2. Per germline, CDR1 SGHTA and CDR2 FQGNSA. J was trimmed by 4 bases and V by 2 bases; bases with no gene match: 4. CDR3 length equals 15 residues. CDR3 protein: CASSLSAGEYNEQFF. CDR3 coding DNA: TGTGCCAGCAGCTTATCAGCGGGAGAGTACAATGAGCAGTTCTTC.

This clonotype has more than one count but fewer than ten. The chain couples TRBV7-2 to TRBJ2-5; a possible D gene is TRBD2 (6 bases). Trimming shortened V by 6 bases and J by 7 bases, and 12 bases separated the two germline ends. This CDR3 has 12 amino acids. Germline CDR1 is SGHTA and CDR2 is FQGNSA. In DNA form, the CDR3 reads TGTGCCAGCAGTTACTATAGCGGGACCCAGTACTTC. Its protein is CASSYYSGTQYF. Together with reference TRBV7-2 and TRBJ2-5, the CDR3 gives the full variable domain: GAGVSQSPSNKVTEKGKDVELRCDPISGHTALYWYRQSLGQGLEFLIYFQGNSAPDKSGLPSDRFSAERTGGSVSTLTIQRTQQEDSAVYLCASSYYSGTQYFGPGTRLLVL.

The chain employs TRBV30 and TRBJ1-2; weak D call: TRBD1 (6 bases). Per germline, CDR1 GTSNPN and CDR2 SVGIG (reference sequence). Trimming took 1 base from V and 4 from J, leaving 16 bases between them. This CDR3 is built from 15 residues. The CDR3: CAWSDRVGGLYGYTF. Written as DNA, the CDR3 is TGTGCCTGGAGTGACAGGGTCGGAGGCCTCTATGGCTACACCTTC. The full variable domain, in which reference TRBV30 and TRBJ1-2 provide the parts outside the CDR3, is SQTIHQWPATLVQPVGSPLSLECTVEGTSNPNLYWYRQAAGRGLQLLFYSVGIGQISSEVPQNLSASRPQDRQFILSSKKLLLSDSGFYLCAWSDRVGGLYGYTFGSGTRLTVV.

In its sample, this clonotype was seen once. The CDR3 sequence is CAWSVLLGGPDGYTF. The CDR3 DNA is TGTGCCTGGAGTGTACTTTTGGGGGGCCCCGATGGCTACACCTTC. The rearrangement uses TRBV30 and TRBJ1-2, with D possibly matching TRBD1 (6 bases). The V gene's germline CDR1 is GTSNPN and CDR2 SVGIG (reference sequence). V gave up 0 bases and J gave up 6 bases, with 17 bases separating them. This CDR3 contains 15 residues. The full variable domain, its missing parts supplied by reference TRBV30 and TRBJ1-2, is SQTIHQWPATLVQPVGSPLSLECTVEGTSNPNLYWYRQAAGRGLQLLFYSVGIGQISSEVPQNLSASRPQDRQFILSSKKLLLSDSGFYLCAWSVLLGGPDGYTFGSGTRLTVV.